Below are 8 T cell receptor beta chains sequenced from a single sample in a study of vaccination and CD4 T cells after COVID-19. No antigen has been assigned to these receptors. With the Oncomine TCR Beta short-read assay, DNA from cultured CD4+ T cells was sequenced. TCRdb analysed the PCR reads with MiXCR anew, one entry per CDR3 protein. The data contain some 20,000 distinct CDR3 sequences, more than 55% of them singletons. Treatment specified: roughly 10-day PBMC culture with coronavirus spike peptide pools or control peptides (ViraFEST assay). Sequenced input: CD4+ T cells from blood, cultured in vitro. Receptors were obtained from a human donor who had recovered from COVID-19.

This clonotype occurred a few times. The chain combines TRBV5-4 with TRBJ2-2; 8 bases are shared with TRBD2. V shed 7 bases, J shed 5 bases, and the junction held 10 bases outside the gene matches. The CDR3 has 15 residues. The V gene's germline CDR1 is SGHNT and CDR2 YYREEE (reference sequence). The CDR3 here is CASHPRGGVTGELFF. For the CDR3, the DNA is TGTGCCAGCCACCCCCGGGGGGGCGTTACCGGGGAGCTGTTTTTT.

The gene calls are TRBV12-3 or TRBV12-4 and TRBJ2-1, with a weak D call TRBD1 (6 bases). Trimming removed 6 bases at V and 4 bases at J, with 13 bases between. The CDR3 totals 14 residues. The CDR3 sequence is CASRRDTPYNEQFF. The CDR3 nucleotides are TGTGCCAGCAGGAGGGACACCCCTTACAATGAGCAGTTCTTC.

A single count supports this clonotype. The chain recombines TRBV15 with TRBJ2-1; no firm D call. The V and J ends lost 2 bases and 5 bases respectively, with 10 bases between them. Germline values: CDR1 LNHNV, CDR2 YYDKDF (reference sequence). There are 14 residues in the CDR3. The CDR3 is CATSRNLGHNEQFF. In nucleotides, the CDR3 is TGTGCCACCAGCAGAAATCTGGGCCACAATGAGCAGTTCTTC.

This clonotype was counted a few times. The J gene is TRBJ2-5, the V gene TRBV24-1; 9 bases match TRBD1. Germline CDR1 reads KGHDR; CDR2 reads SFDVKD. V trimming: 4 bases; J trimming: 1 base; junction bases outside the gene matches: 6. This CDR3 contains 16 residues. CDR3 sequence reads: CATSEPGTGFQETQYF. The CDR3 DNA is TGTGCCACCAGTGAGCCCGGGACAGGGTTCCAAGAGACCCAGTACTTC.

This clonotype is medium-sized. The CDR3 DNA reads TGTGCCAGCAGCTTAGGGGACCACTATGGCTACACCTTC. It is translated as CASSLGDHYGYTF. The rearrangement joins TRBV7-8 to TRBJ1-2, with D perhaps TRBD1 (5 bases). The germline V and J ends were trimmed by 1 base and 3 bases, with 6 bases remaining between them. Germline loops: CDR1 SGHVS, CDR2 FQNEAQ. The CDR3 spans 13 residues.

V is TRBV24-1 and J is TRBJ1-1; D gene ambiguous. Germline V gives CDR1 KGHDR, CDR2 SFDVKD. The V end lost 7 bases, the J end lost 4 bases, and 12 bases lay between the germline ends. CDR3 length equals 13 residues. The CDR3 sequence: CATRGSVGTEAFF. CDR3 DNA: TGTGCCACCAGGGGGTCGGTGGGCACTGAAGCTTTCTTT.

This sequence joins TRBV5-6 and TRBJ2-3; 8 nucleotides align to TRBD1. The germline gives CDR1 SGHDT, CDR2 YYEEEE. CDR3 length: 13 amino acids. Losses at the gene ends were 2 bases for V and 5 bases for J; bases not matched to a gene: 1. The CDR3 is CASSLQGGDTQYF. In DNA, the CDR3 is TGTGCCAGCAGCTTACAGGGGGGAGATACGCAGTATTTT.

This clonotype was counted between two and nine times. V and J are TRBV6-1 and TRBJ1-2, with TRBD1 identical over 11 bases. V lost 6 bases, J lost 8 bases, and 8 bases stayed unmatched. CDR1 and CDR2 from the germline V gene are MNHNS and SASEGT. CDR3 length: 14 residues. This CDR3 is CASRPPGQGGGYTF. CDR3 coding DNA: TGTGCCAGCAGGCCTCCGGGACAGGGGGGCGGCTACACCTTC.